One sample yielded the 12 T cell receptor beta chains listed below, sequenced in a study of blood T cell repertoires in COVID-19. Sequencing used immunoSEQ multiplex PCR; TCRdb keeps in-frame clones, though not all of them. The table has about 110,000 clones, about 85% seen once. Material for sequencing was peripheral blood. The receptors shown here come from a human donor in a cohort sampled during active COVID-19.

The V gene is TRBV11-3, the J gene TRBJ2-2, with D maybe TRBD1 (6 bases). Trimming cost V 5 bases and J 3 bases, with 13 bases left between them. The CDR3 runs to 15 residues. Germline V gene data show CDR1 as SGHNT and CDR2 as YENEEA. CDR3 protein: CASSVGQQYTGELFF. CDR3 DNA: TGTGCCAGCAGCGTCGGACAGCAGTACACCGGGGAGCTGTTTTTT.

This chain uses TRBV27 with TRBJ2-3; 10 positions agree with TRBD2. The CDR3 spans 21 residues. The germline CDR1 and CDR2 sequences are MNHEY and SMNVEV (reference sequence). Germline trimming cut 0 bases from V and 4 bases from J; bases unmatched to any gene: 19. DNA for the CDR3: TGTGCCAGCAGTTTATCGATAAACACCCCGTACCTAGCGGGGGCGCCAGATACGCAGTATTTT. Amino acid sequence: CASSLSINTPYLAGAPDTQYF.

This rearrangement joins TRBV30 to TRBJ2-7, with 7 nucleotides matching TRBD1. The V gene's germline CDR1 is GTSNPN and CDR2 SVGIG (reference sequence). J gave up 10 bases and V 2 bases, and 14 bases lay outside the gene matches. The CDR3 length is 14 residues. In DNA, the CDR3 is TGTGCCTGGAGTAGAGAGAAGGGACAGTTCAGACAGTACTTC. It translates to CAWSREKGQFRQYF. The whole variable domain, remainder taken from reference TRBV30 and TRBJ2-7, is SQTIHQWPATLVQPVGSPLSLECTVEGTSNPNLYWYRQAAGRGLQLLFYSVGIGQISSEVPQNLSASRPQDRQFILSSKKLLLSDSGFYLCAWSREKGQFRQYFGPGTRLTVT.

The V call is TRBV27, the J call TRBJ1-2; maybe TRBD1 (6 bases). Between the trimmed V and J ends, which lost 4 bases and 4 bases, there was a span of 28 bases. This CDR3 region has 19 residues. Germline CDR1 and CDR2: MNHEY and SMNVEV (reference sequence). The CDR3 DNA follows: TGTGCCAGCAGTTCACAGACCATTGGAGCCGCGGGGGGCGTCTATGGCTACACCTTC. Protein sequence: CASSSQTIGAAGGVYGYTF.

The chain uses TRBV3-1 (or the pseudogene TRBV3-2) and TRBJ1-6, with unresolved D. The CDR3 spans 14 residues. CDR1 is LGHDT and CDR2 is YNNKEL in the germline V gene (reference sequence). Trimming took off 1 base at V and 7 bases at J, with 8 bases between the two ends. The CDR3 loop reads CASSQGRVNSPLHF. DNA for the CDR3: TGTGCCAGCAGCCAAGGGCGGGTAAATTCACCCCTCCACTTT.

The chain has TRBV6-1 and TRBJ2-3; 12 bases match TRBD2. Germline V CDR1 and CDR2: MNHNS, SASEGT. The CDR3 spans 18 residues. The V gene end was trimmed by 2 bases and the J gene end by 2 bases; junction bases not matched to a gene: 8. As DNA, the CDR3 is TGTGCCAGCAGTGAACGTCTAGCGGGGGGGGGAGCCACAGATACGCAGTATTTT. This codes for CASSERLAGGGATDTQYF.

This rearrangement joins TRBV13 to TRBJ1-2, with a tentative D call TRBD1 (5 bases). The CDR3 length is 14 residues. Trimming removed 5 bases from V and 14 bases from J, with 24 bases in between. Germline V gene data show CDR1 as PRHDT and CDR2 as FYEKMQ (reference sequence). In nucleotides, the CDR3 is TGTGCCAGCAGCGGGGGACGTACTAACTATGGAGGGACCTTC. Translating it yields CASSGGRTNYGGTF.

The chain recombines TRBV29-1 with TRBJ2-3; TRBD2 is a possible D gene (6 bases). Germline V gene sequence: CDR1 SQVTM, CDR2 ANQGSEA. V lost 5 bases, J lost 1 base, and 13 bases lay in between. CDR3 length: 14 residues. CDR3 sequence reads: CSVLGRGGTDTQYF. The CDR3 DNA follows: TGCAGCGTTCTTGGGCGCGGGGGCACAGATACGCAGTATTTT.

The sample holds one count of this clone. DNA of the CDR3: TGCGCCAGCAGCTTGACAGGGGGCGCGGATACGCAGTATTTT. As protein: CASSLTGGADTQYF. The chain recombines TRBV5-1 with TRBJ2-3, with TRBD1 matching over 9 bases. Trimming took 1 base from V and 6 from J; bases not matched to a gene: 3. This CDR3 contains 14 residues. CDR1 SGHRS and CDR2 YFSETQ come from the germline V gene.

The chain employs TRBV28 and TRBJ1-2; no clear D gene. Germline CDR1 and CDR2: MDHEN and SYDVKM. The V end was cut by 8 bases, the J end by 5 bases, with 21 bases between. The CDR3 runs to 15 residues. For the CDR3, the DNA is TGTGCCAGCGATTCCGGACCGATGAGAGGGTATGGCTACACCTTC. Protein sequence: CASDSGPMRGYGYTF.

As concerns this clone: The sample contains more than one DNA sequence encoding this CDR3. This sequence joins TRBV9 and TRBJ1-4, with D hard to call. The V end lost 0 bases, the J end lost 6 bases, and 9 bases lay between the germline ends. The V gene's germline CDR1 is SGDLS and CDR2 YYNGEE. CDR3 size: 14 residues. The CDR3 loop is CASSVATGDEKLFF. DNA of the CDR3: TGTGCCAGCAGCGTAGCTACCGGGGATGAAAAACTGTTTTTT.

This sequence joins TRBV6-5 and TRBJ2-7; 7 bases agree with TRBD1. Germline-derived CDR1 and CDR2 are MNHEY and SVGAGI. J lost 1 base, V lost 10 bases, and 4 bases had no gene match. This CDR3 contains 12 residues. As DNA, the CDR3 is TGTGCCACCCGACAGGGTTCCTACGAGCAGTACTTC. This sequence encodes CATRQGSYEQYF.